This T cell receptor beta chain is drawn from a study of early T cells in non-severe SARS-CoV-2 infection. Each CDR3 protein is one row after TCRdb ran MiXCR on the 5' RACE reads. The repertoire includes more than 20,000 distinct CDR3 sequences, 4% to 5% of them detected once, and 16% sits in the top ten. There are 17 residues in the CDR3. From germline, CDR1 is MNHNS and CDR2 SASEGT. Between the trimmed V and J ends, which lost 4 bases and 2 bases, there was a span of 18 bases. Source material: whole blood. This rearrangement joins TRBV6-1 to TRBJ1-5; D remains unclear. The clonotype comes from an adult who was a healthcare worker with PCR-confirmed SARS-CoV-2 infection or an uninfected control (not recorded which). CDR3 protein: CASSAGRLWAGNQPQHF. The DNA of the CDR3 is TGTGCCAGCAGTGCTGGCAGGCTATGGGCAGGCAATCAGCCCCAGCATTTT.